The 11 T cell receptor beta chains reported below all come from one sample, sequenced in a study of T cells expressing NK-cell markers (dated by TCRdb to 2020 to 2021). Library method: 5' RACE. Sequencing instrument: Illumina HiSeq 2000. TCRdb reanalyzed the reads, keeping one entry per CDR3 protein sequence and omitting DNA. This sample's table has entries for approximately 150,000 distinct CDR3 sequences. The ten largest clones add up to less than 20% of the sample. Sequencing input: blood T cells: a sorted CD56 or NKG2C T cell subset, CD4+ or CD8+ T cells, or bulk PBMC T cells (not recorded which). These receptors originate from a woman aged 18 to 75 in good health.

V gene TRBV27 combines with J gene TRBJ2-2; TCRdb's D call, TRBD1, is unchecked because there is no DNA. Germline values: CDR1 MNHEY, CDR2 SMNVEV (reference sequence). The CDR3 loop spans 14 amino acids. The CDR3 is CASFTRARAGELFF.

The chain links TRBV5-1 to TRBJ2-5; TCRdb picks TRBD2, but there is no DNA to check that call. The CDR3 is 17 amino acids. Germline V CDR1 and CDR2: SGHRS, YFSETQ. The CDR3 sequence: CASSLGLADPIQETQYF.

CDR3 residues: CSARGGLNTGELFF. This sequence joins TRBV20-1 and TRBJ2-2; the D call from TCRdb, TRBD1, cannot be confirmed without DNA. The germline V gene has CDR1 DFQATT and CDR2 SNEGSKA (reference sequence). The CDR3 is 14 residues long.

CDR3 loop: CASSPNSLDRGRGAEQFF. The genes are TRBV3-1 and TRBJ2-1; TCRdb gives TRBD1 as the D gene, but with no DNA this cannot be confirmed. CDR1 and CDR2 from the germline V gene are LGHDT and YNNKEL (reference sequence). The length of the CDR3 is 18 residues.

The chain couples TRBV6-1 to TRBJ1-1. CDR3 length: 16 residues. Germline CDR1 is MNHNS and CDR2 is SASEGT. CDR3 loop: CASRIMLGGLITEAFF.

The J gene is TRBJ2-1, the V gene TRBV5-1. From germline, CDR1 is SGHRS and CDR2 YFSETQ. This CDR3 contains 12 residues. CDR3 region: CASSLAPPAAFF.

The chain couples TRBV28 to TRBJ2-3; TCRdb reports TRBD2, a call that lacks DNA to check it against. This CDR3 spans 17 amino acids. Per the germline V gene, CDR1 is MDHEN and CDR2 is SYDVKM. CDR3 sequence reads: CASSLSLAGAITDTQYF.

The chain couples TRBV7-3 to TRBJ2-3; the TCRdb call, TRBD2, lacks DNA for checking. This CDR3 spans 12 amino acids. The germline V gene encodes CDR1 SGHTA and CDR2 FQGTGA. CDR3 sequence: CASSQVAGGQYF.

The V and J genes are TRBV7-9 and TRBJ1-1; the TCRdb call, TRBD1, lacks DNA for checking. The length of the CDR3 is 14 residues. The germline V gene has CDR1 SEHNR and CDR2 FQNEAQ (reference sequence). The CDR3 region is CASSKKGGAAEAFF. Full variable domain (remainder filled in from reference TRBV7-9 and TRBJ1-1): DTGVSQNPRHKITKRGQNVTFRCDPISEHNRLYWYRQTLGQGPEFLTYFQNEAQLEKSRLLSDRFSAERPKGSFSTLEIQRTEQGDSAMYLCASSKKGGAAEAFFGQGTRLTVV.

The CDR3 here is CASRGTWRFEKLFF. J is TRBJ1-4 and V is TRBV7-9. Germline V gene data show CDR1 as SEHNR and CDR2 as FQNEAQ (reference sequence). The CDR3 is 14 residues long.

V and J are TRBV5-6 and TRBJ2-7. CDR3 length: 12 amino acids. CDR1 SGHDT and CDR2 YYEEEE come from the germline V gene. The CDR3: CASSLGGTEQYF. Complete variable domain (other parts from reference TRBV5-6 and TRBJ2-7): DAGVTQSPTHLIKTRGQQVTLRCSPKSGHDTVSWYQQALGQGPQFIFQYYEEEERQRGNFPDRFSGHQFPNYSSELNVNALLLGDSALYLCASSLGGTEQYFGPGTRLTVT.